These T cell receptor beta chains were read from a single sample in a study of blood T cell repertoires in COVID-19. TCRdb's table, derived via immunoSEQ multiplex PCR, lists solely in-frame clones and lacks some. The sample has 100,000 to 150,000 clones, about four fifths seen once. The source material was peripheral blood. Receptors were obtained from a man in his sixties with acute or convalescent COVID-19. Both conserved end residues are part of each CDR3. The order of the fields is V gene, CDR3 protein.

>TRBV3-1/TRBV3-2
CASSQTRERGQSSYEQYF
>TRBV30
CAWCTRGGPSYEQYF
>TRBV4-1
CASSQDTASEQYF
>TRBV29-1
CSGRTGMNTEAFF
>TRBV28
CASNLLQLDQPQHF
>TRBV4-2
CASSQDFGSSYNEQFF
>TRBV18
CASSLGGGNQPQHF
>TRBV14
CASSLKPGLAHNEQFF
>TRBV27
CASSFPSGVPINEQFF
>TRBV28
CASREGQTHYGYTF
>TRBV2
CASNRLARNEQFF
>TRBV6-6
CASGGQSYEQYF
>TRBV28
CASSLNVQGSGNTIYF
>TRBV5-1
CASSPEGRRGHTEAFF
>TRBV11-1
CASSDDRYNEQFF